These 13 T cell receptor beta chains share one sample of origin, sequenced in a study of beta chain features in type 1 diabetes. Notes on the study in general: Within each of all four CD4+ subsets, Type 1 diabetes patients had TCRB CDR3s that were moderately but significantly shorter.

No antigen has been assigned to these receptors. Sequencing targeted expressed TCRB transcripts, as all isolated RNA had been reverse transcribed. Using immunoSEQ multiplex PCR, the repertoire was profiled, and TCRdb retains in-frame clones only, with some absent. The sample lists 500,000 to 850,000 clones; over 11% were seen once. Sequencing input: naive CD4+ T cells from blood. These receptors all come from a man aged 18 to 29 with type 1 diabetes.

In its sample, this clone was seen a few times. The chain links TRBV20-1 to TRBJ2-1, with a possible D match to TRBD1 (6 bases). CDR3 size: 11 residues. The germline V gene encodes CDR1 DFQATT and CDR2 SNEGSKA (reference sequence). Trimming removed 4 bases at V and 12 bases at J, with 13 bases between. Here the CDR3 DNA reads TGCAGTGCTACAGGGGTAATAGGGCAGTTCTTC. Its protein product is CSATGVIGQFF.

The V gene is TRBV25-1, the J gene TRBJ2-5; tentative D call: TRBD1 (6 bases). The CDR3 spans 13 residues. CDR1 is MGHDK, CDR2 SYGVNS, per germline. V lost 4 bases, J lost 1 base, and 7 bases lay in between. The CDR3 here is CASSVGGQETQYF. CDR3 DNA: TGTGCCAGCAGTGTAGGGGGCCAAGAGACCCAGTACTTC.

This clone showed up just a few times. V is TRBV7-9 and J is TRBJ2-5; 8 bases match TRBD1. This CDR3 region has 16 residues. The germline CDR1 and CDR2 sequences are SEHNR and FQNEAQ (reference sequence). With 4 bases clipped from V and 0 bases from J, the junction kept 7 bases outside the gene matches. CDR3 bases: TGTGCCAGCAGCTCCGGACAGGGTTGGGACCAAGAGACCCAGTACTTC. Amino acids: CASSSGQGWDQETQYF.

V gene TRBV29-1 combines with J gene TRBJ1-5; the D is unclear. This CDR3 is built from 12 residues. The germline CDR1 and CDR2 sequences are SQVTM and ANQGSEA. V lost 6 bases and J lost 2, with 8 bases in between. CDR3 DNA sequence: TGCAGCGTAGGAGAGCGCAATCAGCCCCAGCATTTT. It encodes CSVGERNQPQHF.

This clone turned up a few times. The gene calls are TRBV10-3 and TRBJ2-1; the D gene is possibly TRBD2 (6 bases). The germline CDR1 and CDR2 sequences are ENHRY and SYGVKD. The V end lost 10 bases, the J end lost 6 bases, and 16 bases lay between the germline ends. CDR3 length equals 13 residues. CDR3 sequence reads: CATMGGASNEQFF. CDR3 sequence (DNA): TGTGCCACGATGGGGGGAGCGTCCAATGAGCAGTTCTTC.

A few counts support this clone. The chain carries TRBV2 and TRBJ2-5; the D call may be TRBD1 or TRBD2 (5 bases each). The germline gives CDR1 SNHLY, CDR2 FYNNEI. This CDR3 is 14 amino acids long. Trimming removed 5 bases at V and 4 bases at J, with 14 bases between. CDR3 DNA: TGTGCCAGCAGTCCAGGGTCCGGGGTAGAGACCCAGTACTTC. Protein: CASSPGSGVETQYF.

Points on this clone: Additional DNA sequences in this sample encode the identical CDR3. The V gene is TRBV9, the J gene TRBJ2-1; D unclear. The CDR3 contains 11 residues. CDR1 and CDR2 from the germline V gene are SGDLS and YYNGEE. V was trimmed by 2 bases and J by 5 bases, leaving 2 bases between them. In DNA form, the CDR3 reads TGTGCCAGCAGCGTCGACAATGAGCAGTTCTTC. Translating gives CASSVDNEQFF.

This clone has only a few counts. CDR3 protein: CASSVGVPGANVLTF. The CDR3 DNA reads TGTGCCAGCAGCGTAGGAGTGCCTGGGGCCAACGTCCTGACTTTC. The rearrangement links TRBV9 to TRBJ2-6; unclear D gene. Germline CDR1 and CDR2: SGDLS and YYNGEE. Between the trimmed V and J ends, which lost 0 bases and 2 bases, there was a span of 6 bases. The CDR3 contains 15 residues. Combining the CDR3 with reference TRBV9 and TRBJ2-6 gives the whole variable domain DSGVTQTPKHLITATGQRVTLRCSPRSGDLSVYWYQQSLDQGLQFLIQYYNGEERAKGNILERFSAQQFPDLHSELNLSSLELGDSALYFCASSVGVPGANVLTFGAGSRLTVL.

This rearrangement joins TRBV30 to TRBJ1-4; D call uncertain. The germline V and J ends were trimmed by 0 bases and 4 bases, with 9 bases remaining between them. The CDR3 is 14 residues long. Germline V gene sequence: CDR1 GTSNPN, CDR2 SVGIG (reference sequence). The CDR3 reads CAWSVISSNEKLFF. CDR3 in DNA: TGTGCCTGGAGTGTAATTTCTAGTAATGAAAAACTGTTTTTT.

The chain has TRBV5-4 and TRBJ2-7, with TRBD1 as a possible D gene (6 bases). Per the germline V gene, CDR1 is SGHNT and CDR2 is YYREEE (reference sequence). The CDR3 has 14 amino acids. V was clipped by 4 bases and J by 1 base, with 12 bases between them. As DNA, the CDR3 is TGTGCCAGCAGCCCCGGACAGAGATCCTACGAGCAGTACTTC. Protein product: CASSPGQRSYEQYF.

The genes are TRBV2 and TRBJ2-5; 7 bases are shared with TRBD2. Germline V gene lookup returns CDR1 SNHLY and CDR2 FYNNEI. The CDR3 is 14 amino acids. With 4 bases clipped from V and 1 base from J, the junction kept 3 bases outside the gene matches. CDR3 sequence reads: CASSASGIQETQYF. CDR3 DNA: TGTGCCAGCAGTGCGAGCGGGATCCAAGAGACCCAGTACTTC.

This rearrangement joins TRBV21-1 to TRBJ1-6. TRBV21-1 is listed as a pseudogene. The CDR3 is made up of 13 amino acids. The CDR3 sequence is CASSKDGFSPLHF. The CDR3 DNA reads TGTGCCAGCAGCAAAGACGGATTTTCACCCCTCCACTTT.

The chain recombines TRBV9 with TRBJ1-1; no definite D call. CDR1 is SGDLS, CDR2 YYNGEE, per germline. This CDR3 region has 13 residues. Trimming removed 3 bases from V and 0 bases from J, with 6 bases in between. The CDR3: CASSDTVNTEAFF. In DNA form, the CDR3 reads TGTGCCAGCAGCGACACGGTGAACACTGAAGCTTTCTTT.